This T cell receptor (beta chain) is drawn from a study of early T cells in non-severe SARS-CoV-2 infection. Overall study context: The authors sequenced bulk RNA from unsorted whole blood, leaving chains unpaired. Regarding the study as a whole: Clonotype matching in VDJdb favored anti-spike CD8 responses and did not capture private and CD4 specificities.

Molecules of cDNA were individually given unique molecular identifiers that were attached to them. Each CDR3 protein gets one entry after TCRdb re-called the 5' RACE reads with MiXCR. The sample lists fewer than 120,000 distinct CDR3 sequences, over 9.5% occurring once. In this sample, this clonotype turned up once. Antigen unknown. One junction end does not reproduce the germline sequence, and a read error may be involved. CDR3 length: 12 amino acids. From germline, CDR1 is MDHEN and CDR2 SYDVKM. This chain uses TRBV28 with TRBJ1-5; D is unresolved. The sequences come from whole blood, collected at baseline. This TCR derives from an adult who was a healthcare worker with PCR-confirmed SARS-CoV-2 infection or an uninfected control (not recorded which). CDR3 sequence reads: CASSLLNQPRHF. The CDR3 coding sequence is TGTGCCAGCAGTTTGCTGAATCAGCCCCGGCATTTT.